Below, 11 T cell receptor beta chains from the same sample are listed, as sequenced in a study of post-analysis software for immune sequencing data. Study-wide points: With TRBV5-6, TRBV5-1 and TRBV20-1 included, several TRBV segments were more frequent in patients than in controls.

No antigen is known for these receptors. Included in the TCR beta cDNA libraries were unique molecular identifiers. TCRdb re-analysed the PCR reads in MiXCR, keeping a single row per CDR3 protein. The table has hundreds of thousands of distinct CDR3 sequences, 59% seen once. Sequenced: blood. These receptors were taken from a girl aged 2-15 years with multiple sclerosis.

The chain uses TRBV20-1 and TRBJ2-7; 7 bases fit TRBD1. The CDR3 extends over 13 amino acids. Germline V gives CDR1 DFQATT, CDR2 SNEGSKA (reference sequence). The ends lost 4 bases at V and 2 bases at J; junction bases unmatched: 5. CDR3 sequence (DNA): TGCAGTGCTAAGCGTGGGACAGCCTACGAGCAGTACTTC. Protein product: CSAKRGTAYEQYF.

The rearrangement joins TRBV20-1 to TRBJ2-1, with a weak D call TRBD2 (7 bases). This CDR3 has 16 amino acids. Trimming took 1 base from V and 7 from J, leaving 20 bases between them. CDR1 is DFQATT, CDR2 SNEGSKA, per germline (reference sequence). CDR3 bases: TGCAGTGCTAGAGCCCCTCGGGGGGCGCCGGGTAATGAGCAGTTCTTC. The encoded protein is CSARAPRGAPGNEQFF.

The CDR3 reads CASSLGLTNTEAFF. The DNA for the CDR3 is TGTGCCAGCAGTCTCGGACTGACGAACACTGAAGCTTTCTTT. The chain is built from TRBV12-3 or TRBV12-4 and TRBJ1-1; no clear D. V lost 5 bases and J lost 1, with 11 bases in between. CDR3 length: 14 residues.

This chain connects TRBV7-9 to TRBJ2-7, with D possibly being TRBD1 (6 bases). The J call may be incorrect, as the DNA end agrees better with TRBJ2-5. Germline loops: CDR1 SEHNR, CDR2 FQNEAQ (reference sequence). This CDR3 is 14 amino acids long. The CDR3 DNA is TGTGCCAGCAGCTCTTCAGGGGCTGCCGAGACCCAGTACTTC. This gives the protein CASSSSGAAETQYF.

The chain has TRBV25-1 and TRBJ2-1; 8 bases match TRBD1. V lost 4 bases to trimming and J lost 7 bases; unmatched junction nucleotides: 6. CDR3 length: 14 amino acids. Germline V gene sequence: CDR1 MGHDK, CDR2 SYGVNS. CDR3 nucleotide sequence: TGTGCCAGCAGTGGGACAGGGTCTGGGAATGAGCAGTTCTTC. The encoded protein is CASSGTGSGNEQFF.

The genes are TRBV29-1 and TRBJ2-1; a possible D gene is TRBD2 (7 bases). V was shortened by 6 bases and J by 8 bases, with 14 bases between the two germline ends. The CDR3 extends over 12 amino acids. CDR1 and CDR2 from the germline V gene are SQVTM and ANQGSEA. CDR3 region: CSVRRGGDEQFF. The CDR3 DNA reads TGCAGCGTCCGCAGGGGAGGGGATGAGCAGTTCTTC.

This clonotype was counted a few times. The CDR3 nucleotides are TGTGCCATCAGTGATTCGACAGGGAACTATGGCTACACCTTC. This gives the protein CAISDSTGNYGYTF. V gene TRBV10-3 combines with J gene TRBJ1-2; 7 nucleotides align to TRBD1. Per germline, CDR1 ENHRY and CDR2 SYGVKD. The CDR3 covers 14 residues. V was pared by 3 bases and J by 2 bases, with 3 bases of the junction left unmatched.

In nucleotides, the CDR3 is TGTGCCAGCGAATCAAATTCTGGGGCCAACGTCCTGACTTTC. This translates into CASESNSGANVLTF. The chain couples TRBV2 to TRBJ2-6; the D is unclear. Looked up from germline, CDR1 is SNHLY and CDR2 is FYNNEI. V was shortened by 8 bases and J by 1 base, with 9 bases between the two germline ends. The CDR3 has 14 residues. Based on the CDR3 plus reference TRBV2 and TRBJ2-6, the full variable domain is EPEVTQTPSHQVTQMGQEVILRCVPISNHLYFYWYRQILGQKVEFLVSFYNNEISEKSEIFDDQFSVERPDGSNFTLKIRSTKLEDSAMYFCASESNSGANVLTFGAGSRLTVL.

The chain links TRBV9 to TRBJ2-5; possible D gene TRBD1, 5 bases. V was trimmed by 4 bases and J by 5 bases, leaving 15 bases between them. The CDR3 length is 14 residues. Per germline, CDR1 SGDLS and CDR2 YYNGEE. Here the CDR3 reads CASSPSAGRETQYF. Written as DNA, the CDR3 is TGTGCCAGCAGCCCTAGTGCAGGGCGGGAGACCCAGTACTTC.

J is TRBJ2-3 and V is TRBV5-1, with TRBD2 matching 8 bases. Trimming cost V 4 bases and J 10 bases; bases outside gene matches: 11. The CDR3 runs to 14 residues. The germline CDR1 and CDR2 sequences are SGHRS and YFSETQ. CDR3 loop: CASSLGGATDAQYF. CDR3 DNA: TGCGCCAGCAGCCTCGGGGGGGCCACAGACGCGCAGTATTTT.

There are a few counts of this clonotype. The CDR3 here is CSVEGSGNQPQHF. As DNA, the CDR3 is TGCAGCGTTGAAGGATCGGGCAATCAGCCCCAGCATTTT. The V and J genes are TRBV29-1 and TRBJ1-5; no firm D call. CDR3 length equals 13 residues. CDR1 and CDR2 from the germline V gene are SQVTM and ANQGSEA. Trimming removed 1 base from V and 2 bases from J, with 6 bases in between.